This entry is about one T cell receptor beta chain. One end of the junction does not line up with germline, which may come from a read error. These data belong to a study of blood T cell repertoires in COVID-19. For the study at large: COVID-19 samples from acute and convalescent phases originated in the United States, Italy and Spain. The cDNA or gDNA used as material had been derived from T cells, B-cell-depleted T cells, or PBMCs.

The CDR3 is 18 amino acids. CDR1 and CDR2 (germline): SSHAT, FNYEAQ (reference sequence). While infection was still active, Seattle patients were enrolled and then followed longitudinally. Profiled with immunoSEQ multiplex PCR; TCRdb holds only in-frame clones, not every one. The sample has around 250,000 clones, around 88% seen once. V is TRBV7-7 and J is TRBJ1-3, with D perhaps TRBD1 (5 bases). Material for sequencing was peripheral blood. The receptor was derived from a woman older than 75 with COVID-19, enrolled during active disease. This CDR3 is CASSLGPQGRYYGNTIYF. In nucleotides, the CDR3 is TGTGCTAGCAGCTTAGGACCCCAGGGTAGGTACTATGGAAACACCATATATTTT.